This T cell receptor beta chain was recorded in a study of T cell responses to AZD1222 COVID-19 vaccine. V was pared by 2 bases and J by 6 bases, with 15 bases between. This CDR3 region has 15 residues. Germline V gene lookup returns CDR1 SGHKS and CDR2 YYEKEE (reference sequence). Only in-frame clones appear in the TCRdb table, and some are missing; sequencing was by immunoSEQ multiplex PCR. Seen here are some 96,000 clones, 92% observed once, and the top ten hold more than 1.5%. The clonotype comes from an adult in good health. The rearrangement uses TRBV5-5 and TRBJ1-3; a possible D gene is TRBD1 (6 bases). The source material was peripheral blood, sampled on day 0 of AZD1222 vaccination. CDR3 coding DNA: TGTGCCAGCAGCTTCAGATGGGGGCTCGAAAACACCATATATTTT. Its translation: CASSFRWGLENTIYF.